The TCR beta chain described here comes from a study of cytomegalovirus exposure and HLA in healthy donors. Germline CDR1 is SGHVS and CDR2 is FQNEAQ. The ends lost 5 bases at V and 2 bases at J; junction bases unmatched: 10. The CDR3 sequence is 16 residues long. The count of this clone is one. Its target is not known. It was with 60 Vbeta and 13 Jbeta primers that the PCR ran. Some clones are missing from TCRdb's copy, which holds only in-frame ones; the method was immunoSEQ multiplex PCR. The sample has 150,000 to 180,000 clones, 65% to 85% seen once. Study-level results: There were a few CMV-associated chains whose specificity for CMV antigens was confirmed in vitro. As immune exposure information, only CMV serostatus was available. 164 TCR beta chains were listed as cytomegalovirus-associated.

V gene TRBV7-8 combines with J gene TRBJ2-7; 9 bases are a match to TRBD2. Sequenced sample: PBMCs. This TCR derives from a woman aged 40 to 50 in good health and CMV-seropositive. The CDR3 loop is CASSRPLREGAYEQYF. The CDR3 DNA reads TGTGCCAGCAGCCGCCCCCTGCGGGAGGGCGCCTACGAGCAGTACTTC.